One and the same sample provided the 15 T cell receptor beta chains below, sequenced in a study of human T cells and chemical hapten exposure. TCRdb re-called the RACE reads through MiXCR, storing one row per CDR3 protein. The sample contains over 70,000 distinct CDR3 sequences, 8.5% of which appear only once. The sample's time point: patch test 2, 6 weeks after DPC sensitization. Regarding treatment: therapeutic diphenylcyclopropenone sensitization with weekly scalp DPC. The source was whole blood, collected in connection with sensitization to the hapten diphenylcyclopropenone (DPC). These receptors were taken from a woman in her fifties or sixties with alopecia areata. Some clones in this sample may be carry-over from other donors' samples.

This clonotype has more than one count but fewer than ten. The chain has TRBV29-1 and TRBJ2-2; D is tentatively TRBD1 or TRBD2 (7 bases each). This CDR3 contains 13 residues. CDR1 is SQVTM, CDR2 ANQGSEA, per germline. V was pared by 4 bases and J by 5 bases, with 11 bases between. The DNA of the CDR3 is TGCAGCGTTGCCCAGGGGGGGACCGGGGAGCTGTTTTTT. This gives the protein CSVAQGGTGELFF.

The V call is TRBV28, the J call TRBJ2-7; 10 nucleotides match TRBD1. Per germline, CDR1 MDHEN and CDR2 SYDVKM. Unmatched junction bases numbered 3, after V lost 6 bases and J lost 1 base. CDR3 length equals 14 residues. The DNA of the CDR3 is TGTGCCAGCAGCTCGGGACAGGGGTCCTACGAGCAGTACTTC. It codes for CASSSGQGSYEQYF.

This clonotype came up a few times. The rearrangement joins TRBV5-1 to TRBJ2-3; TRBD2 is a possible D gene (6 bases). The germline gives CDR1 SGHRS, CDR2 YFSETQ. This CDR3 is built from 15 residues. The V end was cut by 7 bases, the J end by 5 bases, with 20 bases between. The CDR3 here is CASSPPTSAGDTQYF. CDR3 nucleotide sequence: TGCGCCAGCTCCCCACCGACTTCAGCGGGAGATACGCAGTATTTT.

This chain connects TRBV6-6 to TRBJ1-4; no definite D call. The V and J ends lost 6 bases and 3 bases respectively, with 11 bases between them. From germline, CDR1 is MNHNY and CDR2 SVGAGI (reference sequence). The CDR3 spans 14 residues. In nucleotides, the CDR3 is TGTGCCAGCAGAAGTCGGCCAGCTAATGAAAAACTGTTTTTT. Residues: CASRSRPANEKLFF.

This clonotype was found many times. The chain employs TRBV6-2 or TRBV6-3 and TRBJ2-2; possible D gene TRBD1, 5 bases. This CDR3 region has 12 residues. Germline CDR1 reads MNHEY; CDR2 reads SVGEGT. The V end lost 5 bases, the J end lost 6 bases, and 7 bases lay between the germline ends. This CDR3 reads CASSQGSGELFF. For the CDR3, the DNA is TGTGCCAGCAGTCAGGGCTCCGGGGAGCTGTTTTTT.

This clonotype was observed a handful of times. The chain couples TRBV20-1 to TRBJ2-7, with D possibly TRBD1 on 8 matching bases. There are 15 residues in the CDR3. V was clipped by 5 bases and J by 7 bases, with 24 bases between them. Germline CDR1 is DFQATT and CDR2 is SNEGSKA (reference sequence). In DNA, the CDR3 is TGCAGTGCTCGGACAGGGAGGGGGTCAATGAGGGAGCAGTACTTC. It codes for CSARTGRGSMREQYF.

The rearrangement links TRBV6-6 to TRBJ1-1; D not certain. The germline CDR1 and CDR2 sequences are MNHNY and SVGAGI (reference sequence). Trimming pared 4 bases from V and 7 bases from J, leaving 10 bases between. This CDR3 is 12 amino acids long. The CDR3 is CASSSVGSEAFF. The CDR3 DNA follows: TGTGCCAGCAGTTCCGTTGGGAGTGAAGCTTTCTTT.

The table lists this clonotype with many counts. CDR3 DNA sequence: TGTGCCAGCAGCTCGTCAGGGGGCAAAGGCTACACCTTC. This sequence encodes CASSSSGGKGYTF. This chain joins TRBV7-9 and TRBJ1-2, with 8 bases lining up with TRBD1. The CDR3 covers 13 residues. Per the germline V gene, CDR1 is SEHNR and CDR2 is FQNEAQ (reference sequence). J gave up 8 bases and V 4 bases, and 6 bases lay outside the gene matches.

The chain uses TRBV4-2 and TRBJ2-5; D is unclear. CDR3 length equals 13 residues. Germline-derived CDR1 and CDR2 are LGHNA and YNFKEQ. V lost 1 base and J 5 bases, leaving 8 bases between the germline ends. CDR3 loop: CASSQGQGETQYF. The CDR3 bases are TGTGCCAGCAGCCAAGGGCAAGGGGAGACCCAGTACTTC.

This clonotype was recorded at least ten times. In nucleotides, the CDR3 is TGTGCCAGCAGTGACGGACAGACCATTAATTCACCCCTCCACTTT. It encodes CASSDGQTINSPLHF. The chain recombines TRBV2 with TRBJ1-6; D is possibly TRBD1 (6 bases). CDR1 and CDR2 (germline): SNHLY, FYNNEI. This CDR3 is built from 15 residues. Trimming shortened V by 3 bases and J by 6 bases, and 12 bases separated the two germline ends. Full variable domain (remainder filled in from reference TRBV2 and TRBJ1-6): EPEVTQTPSHQVTQMGQEVILRCVPISNHLYFYWYRQILGQKVEFLVSFYNNEISEKSEIFDDQFSVERPDGSNFTLKIRSTKLEDSAMYFCASSDGQTINSPLHFGNGTRLTVT.

This clonotype was found many times. The chain couples TRBV12-3 or TRBV12-4 to TRBJ1-3, with TRBD1 as a possible D gene (5 bases). This CDR3 has 13 residues. Trimming removed 5 bases from V and 4 bases from J, with 9 bases in between. The CDR3, as DNA: TGTGCCAGCAGTCTAAACAGGGGAAACACCATATATTTT. Translated, it gives CASSLNRGNTIYF.

This clonotype was detected a few times. The chain couples TRBV12-3 or TRBV12-4 to TRBJ1-3; TRBD1 aligns across 9 bases. The V and J ends lost 8 bases and 5 bases, in that order; junction bases with no gene match: 4. The CDR3 loop spans 13 amino acids. CDR3 coding DNA: TGTGCCAGCGAGGGGACAGGGAGAAACACCATATATTTT. Translating gives CASEGTGRNTIYF.

The sample holds many counts of this clonotype. The chain employs TRBV4-3 and TRBJ1-1; 9 positions match TRBD1. The CDR3 covers 17 residues. J lost 5 bases, V lost 0 bases, and 10 bases had no gene match. Germline V CDR1 and CDR2: LGHNA, YSLEER. CDR3 DNA: TGCGCCAGCAGCCAAGATACCGGGACAGGGTTGGGAACTGAAGCTTTCTTT. The encoded protein is CASSQDTGTGLGTEAFF.

At least ten counts were recorded for this clonotype. This chain joins TRBV7-9 and TRBJ2-1, with D possibly being TRBD2 (6 bases). Trimming pared 6 bases from V and 7 bases from J, leaving 13 bases between. Germline-derived CDR1 and CDR2 are SEHNR and FQNEAQ (reference sequence). The CDR3 loop spans 13 amino acids. CDR3 in DNA: TGTGCCAGCAGACAGCCGGAGGGGAATGAGCAGTTCTTC. Its protein product is CASRQPEGNEQFF.

The chain recombines TRBV27 with TRBJ1-3; TRBD1 matches 9 bases. This CDR3 is 16 amino acids long. In germline, CDR1 is MNHEY, CDR2 SMNVEV (reference sequence). Trimming at V came to 4 bases and at J to 2 bases, leaving 6 bases not matched to a gene. Here the CDR3 reads CASSSQGAPTGNTIYF. CDR3 in DNA: TGTGCCAGCAGTTCACAGGGGGCGCCGACTGGAAACACCATATATTTT.